A selection of T cell receptor beta chains follows, all from one sample in a study of T cell changes during pregnancy in multiple sclerosis. Some clones are missing from TCRdb's copy, which holds only in-frame ones; the method was immunoSEQ multiplex PCR. The sample has over 50,000 clones, approximately 90% seen once. The specimen was peripheral blood, collected in the third trimester of pregnancy. The receptors here all came from a female donor in good health, enrolled as a control in a pregnancy study. Both conserved end residues are part of each CDR3. D genes are given only for firm matches.

j_call d_call v_call cdr3_length cdr3_aa cdr3_nt
TRBJ1-2 - TRBV5-4 12 CASSPSVAVYTF TGTGCCAGCAGCCCATCGGTGGCGGTCTACACCTTC
TRBJ1-2 - TRBV7-9 13 CASSLTGLNGYTF TGTGCCAGCAGCCTAACAGGGTTGAATGGCTACACCTTC
TRBJ2-7 TRBD2 TRBV4-1 16 CASSRNERGVSYEQYF TGCGCCAGCAGCCGCAATGAGCGGGGGGTCTCCTACGAGCAGTACTTC
TRBJ2-3 TRBD2 TRBV12-5 17 CASGFGLAGASTDTQYF TGTGCTAGTGGTTTTGGGTTAGCGGGGGCTAGCACAGATACGCAGTATTTT
TRBJ1-6 TRBD1 TRBV18 15 CASSPGQGWKSPLHF TGTGCCAGCTCACCCGGACAGGGGTGGAAGTCACCCCTCCACTTT
TRBJ2-1 TRBD2 TRBV9 14 CASSSRLARDEQFF TGTGCCAGCAGCTCACGACTAGCGCGGGATGAGCAGTTCTTC
TRBJ1-1 TRBD1 TRBV28 14 CASSWGQVNTEAFF TGTGCCAGCAGTTGGGGACAGGTGAACACTGAAGCTTTCTTT
TRBJ2-1 - TRBV4-3 17 CASSLWTVSSSYNEQFF TGCGCCAGCAGCCTCTGGACAGTAAGTAGCTCCTACAATGAGCAGTTCTTC
TRBJ1-1 - TRBV19 14 CASSNREWVKEAFF TGTGCCAGTAGTAACAGGGAGTGGGTAAAGGAAGCTTTCTTT
TRBJ2-3 - TRBV2 13 CASSVLGTDTQYF TGTGCCAGCAGCGTACTAGGAACAGATACGCAGTATTTT
TRBJ1-2 - TRBV29-1 13 CSVPDGKYVGYTF TGCAGCGTCCCCGACGGGAAGTATGTTGGCTACACCTTC